This T cell receptor beta chain originates from a study of T cells in localized non-small cell lung cancer. Study-level results: Adjacent uninvolved lung had the highest clonality, suggesting focused antigen responses.

Here immunoSEQ multiplex PCR was the method, and the copy in TCRdb shows in-frame clones only, minus some. The table lists tens of thousands of clones, roughly four fifths of them singletons, with roughly 21% in the top ten. The CDR3 runs to 15 residues. V was cut by 4 bases and J by 2 bases, with 16 bases left in between. CDR1 and CDR2 (germline): SGHRS, YFSETQ. This clone has only one observation. The target antigen is unknown. This sequence joins TRBV5-1 and TRBJ2-7; tentative D call: TRBD1 (5 bases). The sequence came from an older female donor with stage II squamous cell lung carcinoma. The source material was peripheral blood, sampled before any cancer treatment. The CDR3 nucleotides read TGCGCCAGCAGCATCACAGGCCTATATCCCTACGAGCAGTACTTC. It codes for CASSITGLYPYEQYF.